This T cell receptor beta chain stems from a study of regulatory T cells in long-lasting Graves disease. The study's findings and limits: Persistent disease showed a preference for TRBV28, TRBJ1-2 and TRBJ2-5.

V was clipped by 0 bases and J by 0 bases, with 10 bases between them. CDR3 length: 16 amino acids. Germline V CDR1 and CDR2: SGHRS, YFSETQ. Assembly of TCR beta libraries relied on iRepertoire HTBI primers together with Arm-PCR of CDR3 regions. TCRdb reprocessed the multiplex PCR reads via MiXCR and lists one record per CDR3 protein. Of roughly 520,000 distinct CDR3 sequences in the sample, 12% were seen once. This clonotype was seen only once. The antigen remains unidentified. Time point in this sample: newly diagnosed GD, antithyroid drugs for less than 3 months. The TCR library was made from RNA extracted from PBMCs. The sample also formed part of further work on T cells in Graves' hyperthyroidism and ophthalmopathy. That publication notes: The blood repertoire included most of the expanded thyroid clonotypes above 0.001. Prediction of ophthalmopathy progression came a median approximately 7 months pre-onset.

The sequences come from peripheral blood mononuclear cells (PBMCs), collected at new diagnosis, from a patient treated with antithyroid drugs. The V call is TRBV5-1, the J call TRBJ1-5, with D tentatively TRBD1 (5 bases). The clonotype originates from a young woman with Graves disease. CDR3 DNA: TGCGCCAGCAGCTTGGGGGGGGGGAATAGCAATCAGCCCCAGCATTTT. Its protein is CASSLGGGNSNQPQHF.